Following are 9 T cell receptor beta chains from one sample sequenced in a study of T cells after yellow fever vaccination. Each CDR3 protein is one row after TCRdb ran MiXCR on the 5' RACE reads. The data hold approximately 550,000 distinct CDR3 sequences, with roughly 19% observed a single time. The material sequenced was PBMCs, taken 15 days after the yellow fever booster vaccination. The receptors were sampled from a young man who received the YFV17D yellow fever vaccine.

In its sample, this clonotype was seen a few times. CDR3 DNA sequence: TGCGCCAGCACGAGAGACAGGGGTACTGAAGCTTTCTTT. As protein: CASTRDRGTEAFF. V and J are TRBV5-1 and TRBJ1-1; 8 bases line up with TRBD1. V dropped 6 bases and J dropped 5; count of bases not matched to a gene: 6. The CDR3 spans 13 residues. Germline V gene sequence: CDR1 SGHRS, CDR2 YFSETQ.

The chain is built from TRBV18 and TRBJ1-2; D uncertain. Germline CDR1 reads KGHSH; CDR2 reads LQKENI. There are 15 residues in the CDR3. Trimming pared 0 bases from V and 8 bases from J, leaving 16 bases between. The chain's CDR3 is CASSPPGGPEAGYTF. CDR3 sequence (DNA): TGTGCCAGCTCACCACCCGGAGGGCCGGAGGCGGGCTACACCTTC.

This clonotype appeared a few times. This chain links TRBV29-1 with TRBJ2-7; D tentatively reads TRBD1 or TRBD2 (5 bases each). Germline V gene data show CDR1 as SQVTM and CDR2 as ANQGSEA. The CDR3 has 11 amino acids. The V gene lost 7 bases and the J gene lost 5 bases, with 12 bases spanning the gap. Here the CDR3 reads CSGGFGDEQYF. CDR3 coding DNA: TGCAGCGGGGGGTTCGGGGACGAGCAGTACTTC.

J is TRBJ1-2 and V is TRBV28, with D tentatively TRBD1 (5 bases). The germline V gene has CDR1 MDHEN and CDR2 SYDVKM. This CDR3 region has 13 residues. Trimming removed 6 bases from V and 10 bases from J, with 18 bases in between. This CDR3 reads CASSPPAGRAYTF. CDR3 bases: TGTGCCAGCAGCCCCCCTGCGGGACGTGCCTACACCTTC.

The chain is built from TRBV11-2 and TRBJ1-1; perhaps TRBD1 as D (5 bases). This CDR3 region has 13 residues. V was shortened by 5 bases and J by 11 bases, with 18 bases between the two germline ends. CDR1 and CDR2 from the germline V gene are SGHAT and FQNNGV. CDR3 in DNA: TGTGCCAGCAGCCTTGATGCTGCGACAGAGGCTTTCTTT. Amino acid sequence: CASSLDAATEAFF.

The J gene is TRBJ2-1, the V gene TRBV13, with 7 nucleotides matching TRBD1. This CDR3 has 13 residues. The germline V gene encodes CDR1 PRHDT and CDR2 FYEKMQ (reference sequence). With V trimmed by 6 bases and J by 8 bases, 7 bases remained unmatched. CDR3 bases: TGTGCCAGCAGGCCACAGGGGAGCGATGAGCAGTTCTTC. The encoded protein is CASRPQGSDEQFF.

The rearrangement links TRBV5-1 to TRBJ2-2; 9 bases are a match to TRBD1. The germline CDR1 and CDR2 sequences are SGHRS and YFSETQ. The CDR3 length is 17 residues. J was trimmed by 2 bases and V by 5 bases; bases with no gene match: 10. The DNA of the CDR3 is TGCGCCAGCAGACGGACAGGGGCTTCCCTAAACACCGGGGAGCTGTTTTTT. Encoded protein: CASRRTGASLNTGELFF.

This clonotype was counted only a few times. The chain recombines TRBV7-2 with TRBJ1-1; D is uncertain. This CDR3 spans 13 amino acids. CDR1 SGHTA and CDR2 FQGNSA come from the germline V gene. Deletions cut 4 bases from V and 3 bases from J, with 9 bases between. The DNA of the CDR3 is TGTGCCAGCAGCTCGGACGGTTACACTGAAGCTTTCTTT. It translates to CASSSDGYTEAFF.

CDR3 loop: CASSGSINTEAFF. CDR3 bases: TGCGCCAGCAGCGGGTCGATAAACACTGAAGCTTTCTTT. This chain connects TRBV5-1 to TRBJ1-1; D call uncertain. The V gene's germline CDR1 is SGHRS and CDR2 YFSETQ. Trimming left V 4 bases short and J 2 bases short, with 9 bases between. This CDR3 spans 13 amino acids.